This T cell receptor (beta chain) comes out of a study of blood T cells in healthy people across ages. About this clonotype itself: Its specificity is unknown.

Notes on the study in general: Among long-lived donors, naive CD4+ cells were more numerous and diversity higher than in aged donors.

This CDR3 spans 17 amino acids. CDR1 MNHEY and CDR2 SVGAGI come from the germline V gene. With V trimmed by 2 bases and J by 8 bases, 13 bases remained unmatched. Then a second PCR, running roughly 7 to 12 cycles, was carried out with a sample-barcoded 5' primer and a J-beta primer mix. TCRdb ran MiXCR on the 5' RACE reads and lists one entry per CDR3 protein. Among around 1,600,000 distinct CDR3 sequences listed, approximately 43% were seen once. Peripheral blood, ten milliliters per donor, was collected. With each sample, at least 5 micrograms of total RNA were extracted. The chain combines TRBV6-5 with TRBJ2-1, with 9 bases matching TRBD2. The clonotype originates from a woman in her late teens or twenties in good health. Sequencing input: blood. The DNA of the CDR3 is TGTGCCAGCAGTTACGGAGCGGGAGGTGCCCTGCTTTATGAGCAGTTCTTC. Protein: CASSYGAGGALLYEQFF.